Following are 26 T cell receptor beta chains from one sample sequenced in a study of T cell changes during pregnancy in multiple sclerosis. Data came from immunoSEQ multiplex PCR; TCRdb stores just in-frame clones and leaves some out. The sample yields around 31,000 clones, more than 80% seen once. Sequencing was performed on CD4+ T cells from peripheral blood mononuclear cells, taken in the first trimester of pregnancy. The origin of the receptors is a female donor with multiple sclerosis, enrolled in a pregnancy study.

This clone has just one count. The rearrangement uses TRBV19 and TRBJ1-1; 7 bases map to TRBD1. Germline values: CDR1 LNHDA, CDR2 SQIVND (reference sequence). Trimming took 7 bases from V and 2 from J; bases not matched to a gene: 13. The CDR3 is made up of 16 amino acids. Written as DNA, the CDR3 is TGTGCCAGTACGGGCGCTAGACAGGGCTTTAACACTGAAGCTTTCTTT. This sequence encodes CASTGARQGFNTEAFF. Supplemented by reference TRBV19 and TRBJ1-1, the full variable domain reads DGGITQSPKYLFRKEGQNVTLSCEQNLNHDAMYWYRQDPGQGLRLIYYSQIVNDFQKGDIAEGYSVSREKKESFPLTVTSAQKNPTAFYLCASTGARQGFNTEAFFGQGTRLTVV.

This clone is a singleton in its sample. The V call is TRBV23-1, the J call TRBJ1-2; 7 bases are shared with TRBD1. TRBV23-1 is classed as an ORF, of uncertain function. The CDR3 has 16 residues. With 0 bases clipped from V and 6 bases from J, the junction kept 10 bases outside the gene matches. The CDR3 DNA reads as TGCGCCAGCAGTCAATCTTTAATCAGGGGGTGGAATGGCTACACCTTC. This encodes CASSQSLIRGWNGYTF.

V is TRBV2 and J is TRBJ1-6, with D hard to call. Germline V gives CDR1 SNHLY, CDR2 FYNNEI. This CDR3 contains 13 residues. V lost 7 bases and J 7 bases, leaving 11 bases between the germline ends. The CDR3 DNA reads as TGTGCCAGCAAGTCAGCGGCAAATTCACCCCTCCACTTT. Its protein product is CASKSAANSPLHF.

The genes are TRBV11-1 and TRBJ2-2; D possibly corresponds to TRBD1 (6 bases). Trimming took 6 bases from V and 6 from J, leaving 11 bases between them. Germline CDR1 and CDR2: SGHAT and FQDESV (reference sequence). This CDR3 has 13 residues. CDR3 residues: CASRGGWAGELFF. Here the CDR3 DNA reads TGTGCCAGCAGAGGGGGTTGGGCCGGGGAGCTGTTTTTT.

The chain recombines TRBV6-6 with TRBJ1-5, with D possibly TRBD1 on 5 matching bases. V was trimmed by 7 bases and J by 9 bases, leaving 13 bases between them. CDR1 is MNHNY, CDR2 SVGAGI, per germline (reference sequence). The CDR3 extends over 12 amino acids. The CDR3 region is CASTTGPRPQHF. CDR3 nucleotide sequence: TGTGCCAGCACCACAGGCCCACGGCCCCAGCATTTT.

V and J are TRBV9 and TRBJ2-5; 8 nucleotides agree with TRBD2. Trimming at V came to 0 bases and at J to 5 bases, leaving 6 bases not matched to a gene. The CDR3 runs to 15 residues. Germline CDR1 SGDLS, CDR2 YYNGEE. The CDR3 nucleotides are TGTGCCAGCAGCGTAGGGCCGGGGGGGCATGAGACCCAGTACTTC. This encodes CASSVGPGGHETQYF.

The chain recombines TRBV5-4 with TRBJ2-2; 9 bases are a match to TRBD1. With 4 bases clipped from V and 5 bases from J, the junction kept 6 bases outside the gene matches. Germline loops: CDR1 SGHNT, CDR2 YYREEE (reference sequence). The CDR3 is 15 residues long. The CDR3 bases are TGTGCCAGCAGCCTAGGACAGGGGATGACCGGGGAGCTGTTTTTT. This encodes CASSLGQGMTGELFF. Filled out from reference TRBV5-4 and TRBJ2-2, the complete variable domain reads ETGVTQSPTHLIKTRGQQVTLRCSSQSGHNTVSWYQQALGQGPQFIFQYYREEENGRGNFPPRFSGLQFPNYSSELNVNALELDDSALYLCASSLGQGMTGELFFGEGSRLTVL.

This clone was detected once. The CDR3 spells CASSLGPSSYNEQFF. The CDR3 coding sequence is TGTGCCAGCAGCCTGGGGCCCAGCTCCTACAATGAGCAGTTCTTC. The chain is built from TRBV7-2 and TRBJ2-1; weak D call: TRBD1 (5 bases). The CDR3 is made up of 15 amino acids. V was shortened by 5 bases and J by 0 bases, with 11 bases between the two germline ends. Germline assignment: CDR1 SGHTA and CDR2 FQGNSA.

The V call is TRBV2, the J call TRBJ2-2; 7 bases are shared with TRBD2. The CDR3 has 17 amino acids. V lost 6 bases to trimming and J lost 5 bases; unmatched junction nucleotides: 15. Germline-derived CDR1 and CDR2 are SNHLY and FYNNEI. DNA for the CDR3: TGTGCCAGCAGCGGCTCCGTGGGGGGGGTGGTTACCGGGGAGCTGTTTTTT. It is translated as CASSGSVGGVVTGELFF.

The chain recombines TRBV27 with TRBJ2-7, with unresolved D. The CDR3 runs to 15 residues. V shed 7 bases and J shed 0 bases, with 16 bases lying between them. Germline values: CDR1 MNHEY, CDR2 SMNVEV (reference sequence). The CDR3 DNA reads TGTGCCAGCAAGGAGACTCCGAACTACTCCTACGAGCAGTACTTC. Translating it yields CASKETPNYSYEQYF.

The CDR3: CASSLSITGVNSPLHF. Written as DNA, the CDR3 is TGTGCCAGCAGTTTATCGATAACAGGGGTTAATTCACCCCTCCACTTT. The V call is TRBV27, the J call TRBJ1-6, with TRBD1 matching over 7 bases. The V and J ends lost 0 bases and 6 bases, in that order; junction bases with no gene match: 5. CDR1 and CDR2 from the germline V gene are MNHEY and SMNVEV (reference sequence). This CDR3 region has 16 residues.

V and J are TRBV4-2 and TRBJ1-1, with 9 positions matching TRBD1. This CDR3 has 17 residues. V lost 5 bases, J lost 4 bases, and 14 bases stayed unmatched. Germline V gene sequence: CDR1 LGHNA, CDR2 YNFKEQ. CDR3: CASSVRTGVGEGTEAFF. DNA for the CDR3: TGTGCCAGCAGCGTACGGACAGGGGTGGGTGAAGGCACTGAAGCTTTCTTT.

V gene TRBV5-1 combines with J gene TRBJ2-1, with TRBD2 matching 10 bases. Germline-derived CDR1 and CDR2 are SGHRS and YFSETQ. This CDR3 region has 15 residues. Trimming at V came to 0 bases and at J to 4 bases, leaving 1 base not matched to a gene. CDR3 sequence: CASSLELAGYNEQFF. The DNA of the CDR3 is TGCGCCAGCAGCTTGGAACTAGCGGGGTACAATGAGCAGTTCTTC.

The rearrangement uses TRBV4-2 and TRBJ2-7; the D is unclear. This CDR3 contains 14 residues. The V end was cut by 0 bases, the J end by 1 base, with 7 bases between. Germline CDR1 and CDR2: LGHNA and YNFKEQ. Here the CDR3 DNA reads TGTGCCAGCAGCCAAGATTCGGTGTCCTACGAGCAGTACTTC. It translates to CASSQDSVSYEQYF.

This chain joins TRBV9 and TRBJ2-7; 7 positions match TRBD1. V lost 4 bases to trimming and J lost 4 bases; unmatched junction nucleotides: 8. The CDR3 consists of 14 residues. The germline V gene encodes CDR1 SGDLS and CDR2 YYNGEE. The CDR3, as DNA: TGTGCCAGCAGCCCGAACCCGACAGGGTACGAGCAGTACTTC. Its translation: CASSPNPTGYEQYF.

V gene TRBV18 combines with J gene TRBJ2-3; a weak D match, TRBD1 (5 bases). V lost 3 bases and J lost 5, with 9 bases in between. The V gene's germline CDR1 is KGHSH and CDR2 LQKENI. CDR3 length: 13 amino acids. The DNA of the CDR3 is TGTGCCAGCTCACCCTCCAGGGAAGATACGCAGTATTTT. It translates to CASSPSREDTQYF.

This clone was seen once. The chain uses TRBV4-3 and TRBJ2-7, with 8 positions matching TRBD1. The V and J ends lost 0 bases and 2 bases, in that order; junction bases with no gene match: 12. This CDR3 has 18 amino acids. Germline V gene data show CDR1 as LGHNA and CDR2 as YSLEER. CDR3: CASSQEWPDRAGPYEQYF. CDR3 in DNA: TGCGCCAGCAGCCAAGAATGGCCGGACAGGGCGGGACCCTACGAGCAGTACTTC.

This chain connects TRBV4-3 to TRBJ2-7; TRBD2 agrees at 12 bases. The CDR3 is made up of 16 amino acids. V lost 2 bases and J lost 4; bases outside the gene matches: 6. Germline V gene sequence: CDR1 LGHNA, CDR2 YSLEER. Here the CDR3 DNA reads TGCGCCAGCAGCCAATCTCCGACTAGCGGGGGATACGAGCAGTACTTC. Protein product: CASSQSPTSGGYEQYF.

This clone was seen a handful of times. V usage is TRBV7-3 and J usage is TRBJ2-3; D perhaps matches TRBD1 (5 bases). Trimming stripped 7 bases from V and 5 bases from J, with 13 bases between. The CDR3 is made up of 13 amino acids. Germline V gene data show CDR1 as SGHTA and CDR2 as FQGTGA. The CDR3 spells CASTPNRGDTQYF. CDR3 DNA: TGTGCCAGCACCCCTAATAGGGGAGATACGCAGTATTTT.

The chain has TRBV5-1 and TRBJ1-3, with D maybe TRBD1 (6 bases). The V gene lost 4 bases and the J gene lost 2 bases, with 10 bases spanning the gap. This CDR3 has 14 amino acids. CDR1 and CDR2 (germline): SGHRS, YFSETQ. The CDR3 protein is CASSEGGTGNTIYF. Here the CDR3 DNA reads TGCGCCAGCAGCGAAGGGGGAACTGGAAACACCATATATTTT.

About this clone: The germline gene is not matched at one end of the junction; a read error may be the cause. The chain is built from TRBV7-6 and TRBJ2-3; TRBD2 matches at 12 bases. The germline V gene encodes CDR1 SGHVS and CDR2 FNYEAQ. There are 15 residues in the CDR3. CDR3 nucleotides: TGTGCCAGCAGCCTAGCGGGGGGGCGACCAGATACGCAGTATTTT. Its protein is CASSLAGGRPDTQYF.

The rearrangement uses TRBV7-9 and TRBJ1-1; D perhaps matches TRBD1 (6 bases). This CDR3 region has 14 residues. Looked up from germline, CDR1 is SEHNR and CDR2 is FQNEAQ (reference sequence). Deletions cut 5 bases from V and 7 bases from J, with 17 bases between. The CDR3 DNA reads as TGTGCCAGCAGCCCCAATTGGGGGGGCCGTGAAGCTTTCTTT. It specifies CASSPNWGGREAFF. Variable domain in full (rest from reference TRBV7-9 and TRBJ1-1): DTGVSQNPRHKITKRGQNVTFRCDPISEHNRLYWYRQTLGQGPEFLTYFQNEAQLEKSRLLSDRFSAERPKGSFSTLEIQRTEQGDSAMYLCASSPNWGGREAFFGQGTRLTVV.

V and J are TRBV11-3 and TRBJ2-3, with TRBD2 matching 7 bases. The germline V gene encodes CDR1 SGHNT and CDR2 YENEEA. This CDR3 has 14 residues. Unmatched junction bases numbered 5, after V lost 3 bases and J lost 5 bases. As DNA, the CDR3 is TGTGCCAGCAGCTTGGGGGGGGACGTAGATACGCAGTATTTT. Its protein is CASSLGGDVDTQYF.

The V gene is TRBV27, the J gene TRBJ2-2, with 7 positions matching TRBD2. CDR1 and CDR2 (germline): MNHEY, SMNVEV (reference sequence). CDR3 length equals 13 residues. Unmatched junction bases numbered 6, after V lost 7 bases and J lost 7 bases. CDR3 region: CASTTERGGELFF. CDR3 DNA sequence: TGTGCCAGCACCACGGAGCGGGGCGGGGAGCTGTTTTTT.

To note about this clone: At one end, the junction sequence differs from germline, possibly due to a read error. The CDR3 DNA reads TGTGCCAGCAGTTATACAGGGAACGGCAATCAGCCCCGGCATTTT. Its protein product is CASSYTGNGNQPRHF. V is TRBV6-5 and J is TRBJ1-5, with a weak D call TRBD1 (6 bases). The CDR3 is 15 residues long. Germline V CDR1 and CDR2: MNHEY, SVGAGI.

The J gene is TRBJ2-3, the V gene TRBV9, with 9 bases matching TRBD2. The germline CDR1 and CDR2 sequences are SGDLS and YYNGEE. The CDR3 has 17 amino acids. Unmatched junction bases numbered 11, after V lost 4 bases and J lost 2 bases. CDR3 residues: CASSLPYSGGDTDTQYF. The DNA of the CDR3 is TGTGCCAGCAGCTTACCCTATAGCGGGGGTGACACAGATACGCAGTATTTT.